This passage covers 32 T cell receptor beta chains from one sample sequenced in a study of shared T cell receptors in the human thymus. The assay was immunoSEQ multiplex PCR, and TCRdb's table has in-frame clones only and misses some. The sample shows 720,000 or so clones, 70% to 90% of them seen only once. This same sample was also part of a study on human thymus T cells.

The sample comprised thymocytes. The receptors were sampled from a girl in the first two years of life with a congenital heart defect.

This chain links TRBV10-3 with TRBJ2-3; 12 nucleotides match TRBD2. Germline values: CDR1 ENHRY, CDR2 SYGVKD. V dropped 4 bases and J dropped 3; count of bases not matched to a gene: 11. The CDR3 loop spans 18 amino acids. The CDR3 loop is CAISGPSGGAFETDTQYF. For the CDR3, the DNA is TGTGCCATCAGTGGACCTAGCGGGGGGGCATTCGAAACAGATACGCAGTATTTT.

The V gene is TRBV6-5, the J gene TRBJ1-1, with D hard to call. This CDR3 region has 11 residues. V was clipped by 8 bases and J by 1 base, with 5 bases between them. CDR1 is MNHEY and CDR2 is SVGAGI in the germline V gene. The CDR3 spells CASGRNTEAFF. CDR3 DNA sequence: TGTGCCAGCGGGAGGAACACTGAAGCTTTCTTT.

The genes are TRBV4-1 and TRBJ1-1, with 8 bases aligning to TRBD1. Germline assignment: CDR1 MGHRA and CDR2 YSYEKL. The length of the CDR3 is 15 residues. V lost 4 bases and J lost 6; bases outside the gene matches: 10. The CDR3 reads CASSPRQGKWSEAFF. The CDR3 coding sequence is TGCGCCAGCAGCCCGAGACAGGGGAAATGGTCTGAAGCTTTCTTT.

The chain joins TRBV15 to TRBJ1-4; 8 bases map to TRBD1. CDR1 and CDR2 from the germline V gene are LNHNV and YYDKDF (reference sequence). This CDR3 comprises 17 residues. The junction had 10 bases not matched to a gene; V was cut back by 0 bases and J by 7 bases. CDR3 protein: CATSRDRFGTGSEKLFF. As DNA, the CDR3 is TGTGCCACCAGCAGAGATCGCTTCGGGACAGGTAGTGAAAAACTGTTTTTT.

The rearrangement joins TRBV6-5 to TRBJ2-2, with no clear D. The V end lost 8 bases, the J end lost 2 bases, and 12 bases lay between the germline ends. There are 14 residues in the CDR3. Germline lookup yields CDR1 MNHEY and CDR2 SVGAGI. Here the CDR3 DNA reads TGTGCCAGCCTGAGGAACACAAACACCGGGGAGCTGTTTTTT. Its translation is CASLRNTNTGELFF.

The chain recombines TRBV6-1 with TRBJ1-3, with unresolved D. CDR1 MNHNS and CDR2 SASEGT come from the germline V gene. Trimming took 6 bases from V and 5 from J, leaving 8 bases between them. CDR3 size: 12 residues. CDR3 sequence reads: CASRQPRNTIYF. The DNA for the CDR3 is TGTGCCAGCAGACAACCTCGAAACACCATATATTTT.

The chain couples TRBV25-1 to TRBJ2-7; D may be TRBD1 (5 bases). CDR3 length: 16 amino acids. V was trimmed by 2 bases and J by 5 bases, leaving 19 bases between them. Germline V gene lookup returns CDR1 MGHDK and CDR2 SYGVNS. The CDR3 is CASSEGGWGSRDEQYF. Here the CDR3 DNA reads TGTGCCAGCAGTGAAGGTGGATGGGGCTCTCGGGACGAGCAGTACTTC.

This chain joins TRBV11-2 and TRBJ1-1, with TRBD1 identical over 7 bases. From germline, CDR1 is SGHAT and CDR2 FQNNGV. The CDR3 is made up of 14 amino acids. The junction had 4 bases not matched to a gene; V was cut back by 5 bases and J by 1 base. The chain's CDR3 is CASSRGQPNTEAFF. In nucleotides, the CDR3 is TGTGCCAGCAGCCGGGGACAGCCGAACACTGAAGCTTTCTTT.

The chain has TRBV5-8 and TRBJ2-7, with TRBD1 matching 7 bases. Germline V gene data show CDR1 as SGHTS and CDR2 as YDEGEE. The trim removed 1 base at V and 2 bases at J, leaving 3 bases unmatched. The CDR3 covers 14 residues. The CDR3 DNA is TGTGCCAGCAGCTTGTGGGGACAGACCTACGAGCAGTACTTC. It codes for CASSLWGQTYEQYF.

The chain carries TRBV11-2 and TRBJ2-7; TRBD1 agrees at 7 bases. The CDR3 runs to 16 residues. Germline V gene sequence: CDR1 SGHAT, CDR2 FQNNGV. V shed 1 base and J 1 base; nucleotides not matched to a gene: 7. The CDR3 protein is CASSLGLQGISYEQYF. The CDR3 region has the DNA TGTGCCAGCAGCTTAGGCCTACAGGGGATTTCCTACGAGCAGTACTTC.

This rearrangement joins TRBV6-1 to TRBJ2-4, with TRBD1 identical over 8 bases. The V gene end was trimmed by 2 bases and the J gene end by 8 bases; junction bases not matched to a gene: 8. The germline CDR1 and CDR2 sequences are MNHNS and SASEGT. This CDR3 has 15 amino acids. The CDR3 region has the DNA TGTGCCAGCAGTGAAAGTCCACAGGGGGTAGACATTCAGTACTTC. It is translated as CASSESPQGVDIQYF.

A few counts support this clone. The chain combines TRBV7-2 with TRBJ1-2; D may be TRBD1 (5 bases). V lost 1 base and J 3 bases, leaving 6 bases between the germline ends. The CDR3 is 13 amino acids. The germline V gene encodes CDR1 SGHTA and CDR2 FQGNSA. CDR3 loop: CASSLGQHYGYTF. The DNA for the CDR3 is TGTGCCAGCAGCTTAGGACAGCACTATGGCTACACCTTC.

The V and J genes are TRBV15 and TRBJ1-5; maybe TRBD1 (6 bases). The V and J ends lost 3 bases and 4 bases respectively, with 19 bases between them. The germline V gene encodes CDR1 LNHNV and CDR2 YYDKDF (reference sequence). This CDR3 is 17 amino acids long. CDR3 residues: CATSSGTGCGPNQPQHF. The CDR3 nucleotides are TGTGCCACCAGCAGTGGAACAGGGTGCGGCCCAAATCAGCCCCAGCATTTT. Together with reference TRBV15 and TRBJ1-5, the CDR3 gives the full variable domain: DAMVIQNPRYQVTQFGKPVTLSCSQTLNHNVMYWYQQKSSQAPKLLFHYYDKDFNNEADTPDNFQSRRPNTSFCFLDIRSPGLGDTAMYLCATSSGTGCGPNQPQHFGDGTRLSIL.

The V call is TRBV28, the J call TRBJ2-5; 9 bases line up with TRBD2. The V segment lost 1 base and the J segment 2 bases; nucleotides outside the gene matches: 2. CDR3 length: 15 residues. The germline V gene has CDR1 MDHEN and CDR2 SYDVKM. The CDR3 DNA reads TGTGCCAGCAGTTTATCCCTAGCGGGGCAAGAGACCCAGTACTTC. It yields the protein CASSLSLAGQETQYF.

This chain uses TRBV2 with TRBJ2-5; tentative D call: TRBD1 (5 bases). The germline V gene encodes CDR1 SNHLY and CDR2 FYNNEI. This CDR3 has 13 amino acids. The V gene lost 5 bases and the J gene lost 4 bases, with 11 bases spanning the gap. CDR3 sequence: CASSRNTGETQYF. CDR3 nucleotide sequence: TGTGCCAGCAGTCGAAATACAGGAGAGACCCAGTACTTC. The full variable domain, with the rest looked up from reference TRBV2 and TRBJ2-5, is EPEVTQTPSHQVTQMGQEVILRCVPISNHLYFYWYRQILGQKVEFLVSFYNNEISEKSEIFDDQFSVERPDGSNFTLKIRSTKLEDSAMYFCASSRNTGETQYFGPGTRLLVL.

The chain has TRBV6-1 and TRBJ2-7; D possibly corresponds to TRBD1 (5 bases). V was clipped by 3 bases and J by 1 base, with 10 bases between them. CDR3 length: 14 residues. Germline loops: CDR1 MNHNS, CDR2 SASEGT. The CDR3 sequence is CASSEGHRSYEQYF. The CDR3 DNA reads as TGTGCCAGCAGTGAGGGGCACCGGTCCTACGAGCAGTACTTC.

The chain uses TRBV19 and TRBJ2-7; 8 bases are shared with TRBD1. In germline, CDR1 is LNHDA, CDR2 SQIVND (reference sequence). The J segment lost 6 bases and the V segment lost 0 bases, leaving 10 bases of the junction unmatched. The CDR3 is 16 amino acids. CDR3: CASSIDTPTGECEQYF. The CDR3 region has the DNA TGTGCCAGTAGTATAGATACCCCGACAGGGGAGTGCGAGCAGTACTTC.

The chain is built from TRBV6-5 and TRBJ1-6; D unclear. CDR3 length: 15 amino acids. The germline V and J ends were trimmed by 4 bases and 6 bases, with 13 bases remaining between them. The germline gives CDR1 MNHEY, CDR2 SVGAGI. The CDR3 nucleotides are TGTGCCAGCAGTTCCGACACAGTCTTTAATTCACCCCTCCACTTT. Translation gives CASSSDTVFNSPLHF.

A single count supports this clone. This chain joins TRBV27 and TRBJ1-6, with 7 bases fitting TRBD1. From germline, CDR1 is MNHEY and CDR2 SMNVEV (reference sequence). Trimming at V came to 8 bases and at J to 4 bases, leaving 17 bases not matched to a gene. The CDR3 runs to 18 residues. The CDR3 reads CASWGRQRGLLYNSPLHF. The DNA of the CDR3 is TGTGCCAGCTGGGGACGTCAAAGGGGGCTATTGTATAATTCACCCCTCCACTTT.

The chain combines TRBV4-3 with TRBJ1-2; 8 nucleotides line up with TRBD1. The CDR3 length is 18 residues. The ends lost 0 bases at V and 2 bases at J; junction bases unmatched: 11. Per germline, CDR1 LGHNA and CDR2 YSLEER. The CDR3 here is CASSQDELRDRRNYGYTF. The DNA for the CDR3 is TGCGCCAGCAGCCAAGATGAACTTCGGGACAGGCGGAACTATGGCTACACCTTC.

In DNA form, the CDR3 reads TGTGCCAGCACCCGGGACAGAAGCACAGATACGCAGTATTTT. This sequence encodes CASTRDRSTDTQYF. The rearrangement links TRBV28 to TRBJ2-3, with 7 bases fitting TRBD1. Trimming cost V 7 bases and J 0 bases; bases outside gene matches: 4. In germline, CDR1 is MDHEN, CDR2 SYDVKM. The CDR3 contains 14 residues.

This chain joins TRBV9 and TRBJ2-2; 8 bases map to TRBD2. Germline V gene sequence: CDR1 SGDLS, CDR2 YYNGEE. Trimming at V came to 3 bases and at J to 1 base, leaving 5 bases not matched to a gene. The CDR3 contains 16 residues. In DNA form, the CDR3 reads TGTGCCAGCAGCGCCAGCGGGGGCCTGAACACCGGGGAGCTGTTTTTT. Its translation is CASSASGGLNTGELFF.

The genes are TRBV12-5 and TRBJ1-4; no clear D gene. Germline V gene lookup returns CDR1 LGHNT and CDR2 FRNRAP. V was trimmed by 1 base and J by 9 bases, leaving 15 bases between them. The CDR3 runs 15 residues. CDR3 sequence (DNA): TGTGCTAGTGGTTTGGGTCGGAGTCGGTCCAAAAAACTGTTTTTT. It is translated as CASGLGRSRSKKLFF. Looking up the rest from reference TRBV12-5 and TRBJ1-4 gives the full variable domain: DARVTQTPRHKVTEMGQEVTMRCQPILGHNTVFWYRQTMMQGLELLAYFRNRAPLDDSGMPKDRFSAEMPDATLATLKIQPSEPRDSAVYFCASGLGRSRSKKLFFGSGTQLSVL.

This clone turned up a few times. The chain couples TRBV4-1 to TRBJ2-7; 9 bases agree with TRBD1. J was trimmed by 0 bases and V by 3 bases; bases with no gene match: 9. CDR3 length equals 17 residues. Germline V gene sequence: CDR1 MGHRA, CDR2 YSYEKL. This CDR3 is CASSHASGQGFSYEQYF. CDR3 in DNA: TGCGCCAGCAGCCACGCGTCGGGACAGGGATTCTCCTACGAGCAGTACTTC.

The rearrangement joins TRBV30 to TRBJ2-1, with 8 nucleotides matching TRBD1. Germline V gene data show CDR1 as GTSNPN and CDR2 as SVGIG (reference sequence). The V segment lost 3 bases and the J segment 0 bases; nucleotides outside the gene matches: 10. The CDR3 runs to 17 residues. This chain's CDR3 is CAWRDPTGTGSYNEQFF. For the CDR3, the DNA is TGTGCCTGGAGAGACCCTACCGGGACAGGCTCCTACAATGAGCAGTTCTTC.

The CDR3 nucleotides are TGTGCCAGCAGTTATAGGGGACTAGCATCTGCCCCGGTAGTGGAGACCCAGTACTTC. It yields the protein CASSYRGLASAPVVETQYF. V usage is TRBV28 and J usage is TRBJ2-5, with 9 bases matching TRBD2. Germline V gene lookup returns CDR1 MDHEN and CDR2 SYDVKM. Losses at the gene ends were 4 bases for V and 5 bases for J; bases not matched to a gene: 20. The CDR3 is 19 residues long.

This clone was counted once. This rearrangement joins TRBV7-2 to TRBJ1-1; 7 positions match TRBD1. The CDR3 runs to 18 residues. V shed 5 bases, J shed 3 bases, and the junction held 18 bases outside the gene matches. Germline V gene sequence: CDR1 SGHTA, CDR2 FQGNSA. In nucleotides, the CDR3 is TGTGCCAGCAGCCCCTCCCCGGGACAGAACATCAGCGACACTGAAGCTTTCTTT. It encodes CASSPSPGQNISDTEAFF.

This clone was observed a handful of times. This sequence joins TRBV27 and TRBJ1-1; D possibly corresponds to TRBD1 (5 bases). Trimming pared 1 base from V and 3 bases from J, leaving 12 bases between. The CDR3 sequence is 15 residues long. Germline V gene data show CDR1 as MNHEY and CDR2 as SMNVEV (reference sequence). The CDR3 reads CASSLWPGRDTEAFF. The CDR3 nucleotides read TGTGCCAGCAGTTTATGGCCAGGGAGGGACACTGAAGCTTTCTTT.

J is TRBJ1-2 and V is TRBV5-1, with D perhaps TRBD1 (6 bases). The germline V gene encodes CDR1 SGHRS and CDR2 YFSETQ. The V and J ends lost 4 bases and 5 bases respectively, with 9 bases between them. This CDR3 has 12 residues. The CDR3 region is CASSDTGYGYTF. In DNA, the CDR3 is TGCGCCAGCAGCGATACAGGGTATGGCTACACCTTC.

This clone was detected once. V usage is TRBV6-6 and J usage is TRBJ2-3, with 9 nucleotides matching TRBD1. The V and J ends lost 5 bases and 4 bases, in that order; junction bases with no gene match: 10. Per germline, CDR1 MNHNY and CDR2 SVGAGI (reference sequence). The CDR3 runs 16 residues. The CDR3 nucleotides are TGTGCCAGCAGTCCCTTCGACAGGGGGATGGCAGATACGCAGTATTTT. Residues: CASSPFDRGMADTQYF.

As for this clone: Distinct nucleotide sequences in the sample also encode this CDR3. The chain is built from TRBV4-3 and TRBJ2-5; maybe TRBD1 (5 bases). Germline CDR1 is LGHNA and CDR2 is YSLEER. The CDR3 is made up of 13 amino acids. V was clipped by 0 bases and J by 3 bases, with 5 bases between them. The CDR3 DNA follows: TGCGCCAGCAGCCAAGAAGGGGAAGAGACCCAGTACTTC. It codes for CASSQEGEETQYF.

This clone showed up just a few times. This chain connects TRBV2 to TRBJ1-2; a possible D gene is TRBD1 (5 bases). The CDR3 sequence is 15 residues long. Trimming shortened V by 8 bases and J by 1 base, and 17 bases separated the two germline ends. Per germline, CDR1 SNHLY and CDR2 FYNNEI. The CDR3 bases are TGTGCCAGCCCCACCCGGGGGACCTATAACTATGGCTACACCTTC. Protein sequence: CASPTRGTYNYGYTF.